This entry lists 19 T cell receptor beta chains sequenced from one sample in a study of molecular identifiers for immune sequencing clone quantification. Each CDR3 protein is one row after TCRdb ran MiXCR on the PCR reads. The repertoire holds about 640,000 distinct CDR3 sequences, just under 20% seen once, with 0.85% in the top ten. Sequencing was carried out using naive CD8+ T cells from blood, with Jurkat cell RNA spiked in. Stated subset: FACS-sorted CD8+CD4-CCR7+CD45RA+ naive T cells. The receptors originated from a human donor in good health. Some libraries in this study had Jurkat cell RNA spiked in.

This clonotype was counted a few times. CDR3 protein: CASSYSRGTEAFF. CDR3 nucleotide sequence: TGTGCCAGCAGTTACTCGCGGGGCACTGAAGCTTTCTTT. This rearrangement joins TRBV6-5 to TRBJ1-1; D ambiguous. This CDR3 is built from 13 residues. Germline V gene sequence: CDR1 MNHEY, CDR2 SVGAGI. V lost 0 bases and J lost 4, with 6 bases in between.

This clonotype was observed many times. This chain links TRBV28 with TRBJ1-5; D unclear. V was cut by 1 base and J by 1 base, with 8 bases left in between. This CDR3 has 15 amino acids. Germline V gives CDR1 MDHEN, CDR2 SYDVKM. The CDR3 loop is CASSLFSLSNQPQHF. CDR3 in DNA: TGTGCCAGCAGTTTATTTTCCCTGAGCAATCAGCCCCAGCATTTT.

This clonotype appeared many times. CDR3 sequence reads: CASSQAHRASSYNEQFF. CDR3 sequence (DNA): TGCGCCAGCAGCCAAGCCCACAGGGCCAGCTCCTACAATGAGCAGTTCTTC. V gene TRBV4-1 combines with J gene TRBJ2-1, with a weak D call TRBD1 (6 bases). This CDR3 spans 17 amino acids. Germline V lookup: CDR1 MGHRA, CDR2 YSYEKL. The V end lost 1 base, the J end lost 0 bases, and 13 bases lay between the germline ends.

On this clonotype: This may arise from a read error, as a much more abundant clone is one base away. J is TRBJ2-5 and V is TRBV5-1; tentatively, D is TRBD2 (5 bases). Trimming removed 7 bases at V and 1 base at J, with 11 bases between. The CDR3 length is 13 residues. The germline V gene has CDR1 SGHRS and CDR2 YFSETQ. The CDR3 DNA reads TGCGCCAGCTATGGGGAGACCCAAGAGACCCAGTACTTC. It yields the protein CASYGETQETQYF.

A word on this clonotype: A much larger clonotype is one base distant, so this may be a read error. The chain recombines TRBV6-5 with TRBJ2-7, with D unresolved. Germline V gene data show CDR1 as MNHEY and CDR2 as SVGAGI. This CDR3 spans 14 amino acids. CDR3 nucleotide sequence: TGTGGCAGCAGTTACTCGGTGTCCTACTACGAGCAGTACTTC. As protein: CGSSYSVSYYEQYF.

In this sample, this clonotype turned up a few times. This chain uses TRBV30 with TRBJ2-1; D remains ambiguous. Per germline, CDR1 GTSNPN and CDR2 SVGIG (reference sequence). Deletions cut 4 bases from V and 10 bases from J, with 8 bases between. The CDR3 totals 10 residues. The CDR3 sequence is CAWTSEEQFF. The CDR3 DNA is TGTGCCTGGACCAGCGAGGAGCAGTTCTTC.

This clonotype was seen repeatedly, ten times or more. V usage is TRBV14 and J usage is TRBJ2-7, with D uncertain. The CDR3 loop spans 11 amino acids. The V and J ends lost 6 bases and 3 bases respectively, with 6 bases between them. In germline, CDR1 is SGHDN, CDR2 FVKESK. The CDR3 spells CASSVDYEQYF. CDR3 bases: TGTGCCAGCAGTGTAGACTACGAGCAGTACTTC.

This clonotype has more than one count but fewer than ten. The J gene is TRBJ1-2, the V gene TRBV28, with TRBD1 identical over 7 bases. The CDR3 sequence is 15 residues long. With 4 bases clipped from V and 5 bases from J, the junction kept 10 bases outside the gene matches. Germline V gene lookup returns CDR1 MDHEN and CDR2 SYDVKM. The CDR3 loop is CASSSVQTGRYGYTF. The CDR3 coding sequence is TGTGCCAGCAGTTCCGTTCAGACAGGGCGATATGGCTACACCTTC.

The chain recombines TRBV19 with TRBJ2-7, with D possibly matching TRBD1 (7 bases). Per the germline V gene, CDR1 is LNHDA and CDR2 is SQIVND (reference sequence). V shed 2 bases and J shed 5 bases, with 16 bases lying between them. The CDR3 spans 15 residues. CDR3 sequence reads: CASSISGGTVNEQYF. CDR3 bases: TGTGCCAGTAGTATATCTGGGGGGACAGTCAACGAGCAGTACTTC. Complete variable domain (other parts from reference TRBV19 and TRBJ2-7): DGGITQSPKYLFRKEGQNVTLSCEQNLNHDAMYWYRQDPGQGLRLIYYSQIVNDFQKGDIAEGYSVSREKKESFPLTVTSAQKNPTAFYLCASSISGGTVNEQYFGPGTRLTVT.

The CDR3 protein is CASIKTGGSEAFF. CDR3 in DNA: TGTGCCAGTATCAAGACAGGGGGGTCTGAAGCTTTCTTT. The chain couples TRBV19 to TRBJ1-1; 9 nucleotides match TRBD1. The germline V gene encodes CDR1 LNHDA and CDR2 SQIVND (reference sequence). V dropped 7 bases and J dropped 6; count of bases not matched to a gene: 6. The CDR3 is 13 amino acids.

Concerning this clonotype: A clone one base away is much larger, so this may be a read error. The chain combines TRBV4-3 with TRBJ2-7; D is perhaps TRBD2 (6 bases). The germline CDR1 and CDR2 sequences are LGHNA and YSLEER. The CDR3 runs 17 residues. V lost 3 bases to trimming and J lost 2 bases, with 20 bases between them. The CDR3 is CASSHSPGLTDPYEQYF. For the CDR3, the DNA is TGCGCCAGCAGCCATTCCCCCGGACTAACGGATCCCTACGAGCAGTACTTC.

This clonotype was seen many times. This chain joins TRBV7-9 and TRBJ2-7, with TRBD1 identical over 8 bases. Losses at the gene ends were 5 bases for V and 5 bases for J; bases not matched to a gene: 2. The CDR3 has 12 residues. The germline V gene has CDR1 SEHNR and CDR2 FQNEAQ (reference sequence). The DNA for the CDR3 is TGTGCCAGCAGCCTGGGACAGGACGAGCAGTACTTC. Translating gives CASSLGQDEQYF.

Ten or more counts support this clonotype. A read error may produce the germline difference seen at one junction end. The genes are TRBV5-6 and TRBJ2-3, with 10 bases fitting TRBD1. The germline CDR1 and CDR2 sequences are SGHDT and YYEEEE. The CDR3 consists of 13 residues. In DNA form, the CDR3 reads TGTGCCAGCAGCTTGGGTGGACAGGGGGACTCCAATTTT. Its protein product is CASSLGGQGDSNF.

For this clonotype: A clone one base away is much larger, so this may be a read error. This rearrangement joins TRBV19 to TRBJ1-1; D gene ambiguous. V lost 0 bases, J lost 5 bases, and 10 bases lay in between. CDR1 LNHDA and CDR2 SQIVND come from the germline V gene (reference sequence). The CDR3 is 14 residues long. Here the CDR3 reads CASSIDGRATEAFF. CDR3 nucleotides: TGTGCCAGTAGTATAGATGGCAGAGCAACTGAAGCTTTCTTT.

This clonotype has only a few counts. The chain joins TRBV19 to TRBJ2-1; 12 nucleotides line up with TRBD2. The CDR3 consists of 15 residues. With 7 bases clipped from V and 4 bases from J, the junction kept 5 bases outside the gene matches. Germline assignment: CDR1 LNHDA and CDR2 SQIVND (reference sequence). In DNA form, the CDR3 reads TGTGCCAGTACTCCCACTAGCGGGGGGTACAATGAGCAGTTCTTC. Its protein product is CASTPTSGGYNEQFF.

This clonotype was found a few times. This chain links TRBV9 with TRBJ2-2, with D possibly matching TRBD1 (5 bases). Trimming cost V 4 bases and J 2 bases, with 12 bases left between them. The germline CDR1 and CDR2 sequences are SGDLS and YYNGEE. The CDR3 is 15 residues long. CDR3 coding DNA: TGTGCCAGCAGCCCGAGACAGACTAACACCGGGGAGCTGTTTTTT. Residues: CASSPRQTNTGELFF.

This clonotype was counted many times. The chain uses TRBV4-3 and TRBJ2-5, with 9 bases identical to TRBD1. Per germline, CDR1 LGHNA and CDR2 YSLEER. The CDR3 runs to 17 residues. The trim removed 3 bases at V and 5 bases at J, leaving 13 bases unmatched. In nucleotides, the CDR3 is TGCGCCAGCAGCCACCTAGGCGGGACAGGGATACGGGAGACCCAGTACTTC. Its translation is CASSHLGGTGIRETQYF.

The sample holds many counts of this clonotype. The V call is TRBV6-6, the J call TRBJ1-1; a weak D match, TRBD1 (6 bases). CDR1 is MNHNY and CDR2 is SVGAGI in the germline V gene (reference sequence). V was cut by 5 bases and J by 2 bases, with 12 bases left in between. This CDR3 spans 14 amino acids. The DNA for the CDR3 is TGTGCCAGCAGTCGCGGGGGGGCCAACACTGAAGCTTTCTTT. Protein product: CASSRGGANTEAFF.

This clonotype was recorded at least ten times. The chain recombines TRBV4-1 with TRBJ2-7; TRBD1 aligns across 7 bases. The CDR3 extends over 11 amino acids. The V and J ends lost 7 bases and 4 bases, in that order; junction bases with no gene match: 1. Germline V gene sequence: CDR1 MGHRA, CDR2 YSYEKL. The CDR3 DNA sequence: TGCGCCAGCAAGGGACAGTACGAGCAGTACTTC. This sequence encodes CASKGQYEQYF.